The next 12 T cell receptor beta chains were all read from a single sample in a study of blood T cell repertoires in COVID-19. TCRdb's copy holds only in-frame clones and misses some; the assay was immunoSEQ multiplex PCR. This table has 130,000 or so clones, about nine tenths appearing once. Sequencing was done on a sample of peripheral blood. The receptors were gathered from a man aged 35-49 years with acute or convalescent COVID-19.

In the case of this clone: The same CDR3 also results from other DNA sequences found in this sample. The chain recombines TRBV19 with TRBJ2-7, with TRBD2 matching over 7 bases. The germline gives CDR1 LNHDA, CDR2 SQIVND (reference sequence). The junction had 2 bases not matched to a gene; V was cut back by 3 bases and J by 0 bases. This CDR3 is 14 amino acids long. CDR3 in DNA: TGTGCCAGTAGTATCGGCGGGAGCTCCTACGAGCAGTACTTC. Its protein is CASSIGGSSYEQYF.

This clone showed up just a few times. This sequence joins TRBV10-3 and TRBJ1-1; D not resolved. V was shortened by 10 bases and J by 1 base, with 10 bases between the two germline ends. The CDR3 extends over 12 amino acids. The germline CDR1 and CDR2 sequences are ENHRY and SYGVKD. The CDR3 reads CASARGNTEAFF. The CDR3 DNA follows: TGTGCCAGCGCTCGGGGGAACACTGAAGCTTTCTTT.

This clone occurred a few times. V usage is TRBV29-1 and J usage is TRBJ2-2, with 10 bases fitting TRBD1. The V gene end was trimmed by 3 bases and the J gene end by 2 bases; junction bases not matched to a gene: 9. Germline values: CDR1 SQVTM, CDR2 ANQGSEA. The CDR3 length is 17 residues. CDR3 residues: CSVEIRGTGVNTGELFF. The CDR3 DNA follows: TGCAGCGTTGAGATTAGAGGGACAGGGGTCAACACCGGGGAGCTGTTTTTT.

The chain couples TRBV6-6 to TRBJ2-7, with D unclear. The germline CDR1 and CDR2 sequences are MNHNY and SVGAGI (reference sequence). V shed 5 bases and J shed 3 bases, with 8 bases lying between them. The CDR3 sequence is 12 residues long. Here the CDR3 DNA reads TGTGCCAGCAGTCCGAAGAGCTACGAGCAGTACTTC. Its translation: CASSPKSYEQYF.

The V gene is TRBV15, the J gene TRBJ1-2; 7 positions match TRBD1. After removal of 3 bases from V and 5 bases from J, the junction contained 9 bases not matched to a gene. CDR1 LNHNV and CDR2 YYDKDF come from the germline V gene (reference sequence). The CDR3 runs to 15 residues. The CDR3 is CATSSDRAGEYGYTF. The CDR3 bases are TGTGCCACCAGCAGTGACAGGGCCGGGGAATATGGCTACACCTTC.

V is TRBV4-1 and J is TRBJ1-1; possibly TRBD1 for D (6 bases). V lost 1 base and J lost 2, with 11 bases in between. Per germline, CDR1 MGHRA and CDR2 YSYEKL. The CDR3 sequence is 15 residues long. The CDR3 bases are TGCGCCAGCAGCCAAGCCCCACAGGGAAACACTGAAGCTTTCTTT. Residues: CASSQAPQGNTEAFF.

This clone showed up just once. The genes are TRBV3-1 (or the pseudogene TRBV3-2) and TRBJ1-4, with D uncertain. This CDR3 is 14 amino acids long. The V and J ends lost 0 bases and 8 bases respectively, with 10 bases between them. From germline, CDR1 is LGHDT and CDR2 YNNKEL (reference sequence). The CDR3 protein is CASSQDLTLEKLFF. CDR3 nucleotide sequence: TGTGCCAGCAGCCAAGATCTGACTTTAGAAAAACTGTTTTTT.

This rearrangement joins TRBV5-4 to TRBJ1-4, with D perhaps matching TRBD1 (5 bases). This CDR3 is built from 16 residues. The ends were cut back, 4 bases at V and 0 bases at J, with 13 bases in the middle. CDR1 is SGHNT and CDR2 is YYREEE in the germline V gene (reference sequence). CDR3 sequence: CASSPDGGATNEKLFF. The CDR3 nucleotides are TGTGCCAGCAGCCCGGACGGAGGGGCAACTAATGAAAAACTGTTTTTT.

The count of this clone is one. The rearrangement joins TRBV12-3 or TRBV12-4 to TRBJ1-1; D remains ambiguous. This CDR3 spans 13 amino acids. V shed 3 bases and J shed 6 bases, with 11 bases lying between them. CDR3 amino acids: CASSLSARAEAFF. The CDR3 DNA reads TGTGCCAGCAGTTTGTCGGCGCGGGCTGAAGCTTTCTTT.

The V gene is TRBV5-1, the J gene TRBJ2-1, with 9 nucleotides matching TRBD1. The CDR3 is 15 amino acids. CDR1 and CDR2 from the germline V gene are SGHRS and YFSETQ. J gave up 4 bases and V 4 bases, and 6 bases lay outside the gene matches. The CDR3 bases are TGCGCCAGCAGCCCCGGGACAGGGTTTTACAATGAGCAGTTCTTC. Encoded protein: CASSPGTGFYNEQFF.

The rearrangement uses TRBV12-5 and TRBJ1-1; D is unclear. In germline, CDR1 is LGHNT, CDR2 FRNRAP. Trimming stripped 2 bases from V and 5 bases from J, with 12 bases between. There are 14 residues in the CDR3. DNA of the CDR3: TGTGCTAGTGGTTTGTCTGGCATTCCGACTGAAGCTTTCTTT. Amino acids: CASGLSGIPTEAFF.

The genes are TRBV7-9 and TRBJ2-5; 7 bases fit TRBD2. CDR3 length: 14 amino acids. The trim removed 5 bases at V and 4 bases at J, leaving 7 bases unmatched. CDR1 and CDR2 from the germline V gene are SEHNR and FQNEAQ (reference sequence). DNA for the CDR3: TGTGCCAGCAGCCGGGGGGACGTCACAGAGACCCAGTACTTC. This sequence encodes CASSRGDVTETQYF.